This T cell receptor beta chain was sequenced for a study of T-cell reconstitution after alpha-beta-depleted transplantation in children (dated by TCRdb to between 2015 and 2016). In the study overall: T-cell immune reconstitution after TCRalphabeta/CD19-depleted allogeneic hematopoietic cell transplantation in children was quantitatively tracked in the study by means of TCR repertoire profiling.

The receptor library was made with PCR. Sequencing used an Illumina HiSeq 2500. TCR libraries were prepared with molecular barcoding, using unique molecular identifiers to normalize TCRbeta repertoire quantification. Starting from the raw public reads, TCRdb applied fastp trimming at Q25, assembled clones with MiXCR and retained in-frame beta chains. Rows with one shared CDR3 protein collapse into an entry with the most common genes and DNA. Within this sample are over 200,000 distinct CDR3 sequences, with about a tenth of them counted one time only. The ten largest clonotypes hold around 6.2% of the sample. As for this clonotype: Its antigen is currently not known. It has no much larger one-base neighbor in the sample; base qualities were not kept.

CDR1 and CDR2, per the germline V gene (reference sequence), are DFQATT and SNEGSKA. Spanning cysteine to phenylalanine, the CDR3 consists of 16 amino acids. Here the CDR3 DNA is all that survives: 48 bases in frame from base 1. Ends trimmed: V by 0 bases, J by 4 bases; bases unmatched to a gene: 8. Sample: PBMCs from the stem cell graft donor, taken from the stem cell graft. This TCR was recovered from a human donor who donated a stem cell graft to a child with acute lymphoblastic leukemia. The sequence links TRBV20-1 to TRBJ2-1, with 8 bases aligning to TRBD2. The DNA sequence is TGCAGTGCTAGAGATCCGAGCGGGGGTAATTACAATGAGCAGTTCTTC. This gives the protein CSARDPSGGNYNEQFF.